Reported below is one T cell receptor beta chain. With V trimmed by 3 bases and J by 3 bases, 4 bases remained unmatched. The CDR3 spans 14 residues. In germline, CDR1 is SGHRS, CDR2 YFSETQ. These data originate in a study of OX40 agonist ivuxolimab in advanced cancers. TCRdb keeps only in-frame clones here, not all; method: immunoSEQ multiplex PCR. The sample contains 75,000 or so clones, roughly four fifths of which appear only once. Here the sequenced sample was CD4+ or CD8+ T cells sorted from blood, taken in a trial of the OX40 agonist ivuxolimab. This clonotype originated in an adult with an advanced solid tumor such as melanoma, head and neck, liver or kidney cancer. The V and J genes are TRBV5-1 and TRBJ1-1; 8 bases agree with TRBD1. In DNA, the CDR3 is TGCGCCAGCAGCTCATTACAGGGGGACACTGAAGCTTTCTTT. It yields the protein CASSSLQGDTEAFF.